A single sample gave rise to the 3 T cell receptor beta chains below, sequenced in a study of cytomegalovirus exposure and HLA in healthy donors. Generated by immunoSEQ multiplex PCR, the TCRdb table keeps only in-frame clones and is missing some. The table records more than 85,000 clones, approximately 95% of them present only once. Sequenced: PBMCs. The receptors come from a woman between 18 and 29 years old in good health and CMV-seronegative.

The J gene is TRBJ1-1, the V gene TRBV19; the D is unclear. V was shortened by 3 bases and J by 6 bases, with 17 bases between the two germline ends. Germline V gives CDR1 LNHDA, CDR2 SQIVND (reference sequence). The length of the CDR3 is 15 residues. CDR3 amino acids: CASSIHQWRSPEAFF. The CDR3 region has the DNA TGTGCCAGTAGTATTCATCAGTGGAGGAGCCCTGAAGCTTTCTTT.

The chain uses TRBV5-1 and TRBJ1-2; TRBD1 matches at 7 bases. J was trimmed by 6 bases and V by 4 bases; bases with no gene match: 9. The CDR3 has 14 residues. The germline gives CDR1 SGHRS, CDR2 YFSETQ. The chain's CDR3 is CASSPPTGANGYTF. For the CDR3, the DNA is TGCGCCAGCAGCCCCCCAACAGGGGCCAATGGCTACACCTTC.

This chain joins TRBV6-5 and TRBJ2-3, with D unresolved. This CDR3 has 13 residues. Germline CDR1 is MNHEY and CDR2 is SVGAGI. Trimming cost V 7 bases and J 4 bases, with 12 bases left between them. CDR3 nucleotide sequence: TGTGCCAGCACCGGTGATCCCCCAGATACGCAGTATTTT. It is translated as CASTGDPPDTQYF.